Below, 4 T cell receptor beta chains from the same sample are listed, as sequenced in a study of shared T cell receptors in the human thymus. Generated by immunoSEQ multiplex PCR, the TCRdb table keeps only in-frame clones and is missing some. The sample has almost 550,000 clones, about 84% seen once; the top ten hold 0.013%. The sample was also linked to a second study, of human thymus T cells.

Sequenced material: thymocytes. The source of these receptors is a boy younger than two with a congenital heart defect.

In its sample, this clone was seen once. The rearrangement joins TRBV6-5 to TRBJ2-5; D might be TRBD1 (6 bases). Between the trimmed V and J ends, which lost 6 bases and 1 base, there was a span of 15 bases. The germline gives CDR1 MNHEY, CDR2 SVGAGI. The CDR3 extends over 15 amino acids. This chain's CDR3 is CASSPCGRGQETQYF. The CDR3 nucleotides read TGTGCCAGCAGCCCCTGCGGCAGGGGCCAAGAGACCCAGTACTTC.

V usage is TRBV28 and J usage is TRBJ1-2; 8 nucleotides match TRBD1. The trim removed 0 bases at V and 5 bases at J, leaving 8 bases unmatched. Germline CDR1 reads MDHEN; CDR2 reads SYDVKM. The CDR3 is 16 amino acids. The CDR3 DNA reads as TGTGCCAGCAGTTTATGGCGGGACAGGCCTCTTTATGGCTACACCTTC. Its translation is CASSLWRDRPLYGYTF.

The V and J genes are TRBV5-5 and TRBJ2-7; TRBD2 matches at 10 bases. The ends lost 4 bases at V and 3 bases at J; junction bases unmatched: 4. From germline, CDR1 is SGHKS and CDR2 YYEKEE (reference sequence). CDR3 length: 14 amino acids. CDR3 sequence: CASSPGLADYEQYF. The CDR3 region has the DNA TGTGCCAGCAGCCCCGGACTAGCGGACTACGAGCAGTACTTC.

The chain couples TRBV4-3 to TRBJ2-1; 8 bases map to TRBD2. There are 15 residues in the CDR3. V trimming: 4 bases; J trimming: 9 bases; junction bases outside the gene matches: 11. Germline V gene lookup returns CDR1 LGHNA and CDR2 YSLEER. This CDR3 is CASSRSGTSEGEQFF. CDR3 in DNA: TGCGCCAGCAGCCGATCTGGGACTAGTGAGGGTGAGCAGTTCTTC.